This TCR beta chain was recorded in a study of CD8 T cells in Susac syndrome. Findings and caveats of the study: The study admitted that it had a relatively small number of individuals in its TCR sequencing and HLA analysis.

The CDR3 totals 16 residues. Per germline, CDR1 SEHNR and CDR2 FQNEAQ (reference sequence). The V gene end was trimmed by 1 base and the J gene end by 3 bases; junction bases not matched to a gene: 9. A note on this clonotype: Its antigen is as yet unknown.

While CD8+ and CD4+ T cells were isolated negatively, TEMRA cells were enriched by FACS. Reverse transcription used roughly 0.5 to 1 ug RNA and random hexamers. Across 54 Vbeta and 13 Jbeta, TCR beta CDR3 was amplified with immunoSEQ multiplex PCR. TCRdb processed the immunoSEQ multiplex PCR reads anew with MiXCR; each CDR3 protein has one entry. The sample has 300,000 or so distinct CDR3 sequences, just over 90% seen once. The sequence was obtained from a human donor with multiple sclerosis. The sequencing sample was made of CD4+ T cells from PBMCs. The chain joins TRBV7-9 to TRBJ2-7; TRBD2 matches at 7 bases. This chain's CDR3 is CASSLGWGGSDYEQYF. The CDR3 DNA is TGTGCCAGCAGCTTAGGGTGGGGAGGGAGCGACTACGAGCAGTACTTC.